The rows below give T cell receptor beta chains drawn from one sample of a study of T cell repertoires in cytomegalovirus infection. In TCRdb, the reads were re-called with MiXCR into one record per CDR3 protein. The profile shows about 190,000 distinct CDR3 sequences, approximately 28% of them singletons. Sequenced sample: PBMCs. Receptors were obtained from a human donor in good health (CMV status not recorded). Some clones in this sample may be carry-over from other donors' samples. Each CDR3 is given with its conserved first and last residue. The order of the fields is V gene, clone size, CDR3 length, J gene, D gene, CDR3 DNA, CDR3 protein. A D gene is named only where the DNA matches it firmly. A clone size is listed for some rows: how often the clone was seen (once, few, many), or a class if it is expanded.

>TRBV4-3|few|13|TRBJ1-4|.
TGCGCCAGCAGCCAAGACCAGTGGGAAAAACTGTTTTTT
CASSQDQWEKLFF
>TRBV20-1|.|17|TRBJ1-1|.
TGCAGTGCTAGAGATCAGAACAGGGAGGGGATGAACACTGAAGCTTTCTTT
CSARDQNREGMNTEAFF
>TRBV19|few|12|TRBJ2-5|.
TGTGCCAGTAGTAAGTTCCAAGAGACCCAGTACTTC
CASSKFQETQYF
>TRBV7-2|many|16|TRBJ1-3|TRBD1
TGTGCCAGCAGCGACCGGGACAGGGGAGCTGGAAACACCATATATTTT
CASSDRDRGAGNTIYF
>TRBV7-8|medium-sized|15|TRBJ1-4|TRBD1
TGTGCCAGCAGCTTTCAGGGGGGAGGGAGTGAAAAACTGTTTTTT
CASSFQGGGSEKLFF
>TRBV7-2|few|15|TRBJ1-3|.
TGTGCCAGCAGCCGTGACACCTCCTCTGGAAACACCATATATTTT
CASSRDTSSGNTIYF
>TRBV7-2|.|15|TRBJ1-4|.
TGTGCCAGCAGCCCAGAAGGGGGGGGGAATGAAAAACTGTTTTTT
CASSPEGGGNEKLFF
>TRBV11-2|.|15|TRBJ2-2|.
TGTGCCAGCAGCTTAAAATTTGGTGGGGCCGGGGAGCTGTTTTTT
CASSLKFGGAGELFF
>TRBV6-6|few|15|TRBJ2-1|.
TGTGCCAGCAGTTACCCCGTGGGCTTGGACAATGAGCAGTTCTTC
CASSYPVGLDNEQFF
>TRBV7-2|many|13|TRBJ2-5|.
TGTGCCAGCAGCGCCAGGATAGTGGAGACCCAGTACTTC
CASSARIVETQYF
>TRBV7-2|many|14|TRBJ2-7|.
TGTGCCAGCAGCTTAGGACCGGACGGCTACGAGCAGTACTTC
CASSLGPDGYEQYF
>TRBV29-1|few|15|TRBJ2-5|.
TGCAGCGTTGAAGACCGGGCCACTTTTGGGGAGACCCAGTACTTC
CSVEDRATFGETQYF
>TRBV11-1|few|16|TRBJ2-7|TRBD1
TGTGCCAGCAGCTCCCGGGACAGGCCTTTCTCCTACGAGCAGTACTTC
CASSSRDRPFSYEQYF
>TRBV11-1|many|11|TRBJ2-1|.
TGTGCCAGCATGGGGTACAATGAGCAGTTCTTC
CASMGYNEQFF
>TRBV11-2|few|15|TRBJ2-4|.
TGTGCCAGCAGCGCCTCTGGGGAAGCCAAAAACATTCAGTACTTC
CASSASGEAKNIQYF
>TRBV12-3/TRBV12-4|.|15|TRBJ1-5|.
TGTGCCAGCAGCCCGGGACGGACTATCAATCAGCCCCAGCATTTT
CASSPGRTINQPQHF
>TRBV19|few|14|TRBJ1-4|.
TGTGCCAGTGGGCGAGGGGTCCTGAATGAAAAACTGTTTTTT
CASGRGVLNEKLFF
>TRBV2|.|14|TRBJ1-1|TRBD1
TGTGCCAGCTTCCCAGGGGGTAGGGGCACTGAAGCTTTCTTT
CASFPGGRGTEAFF
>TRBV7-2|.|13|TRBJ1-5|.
TGTGCCAGCAGCTTTCGGCTCGATCAGCCCCAGCATTTT
CASSFRLDQPQHF
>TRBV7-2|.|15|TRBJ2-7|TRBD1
TGTGCCAGCAGCCGCGGACAGGCGATCTCCTACGAGCAGTACTTC
CASSRGQAISYEQYF
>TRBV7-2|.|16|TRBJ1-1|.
TGTGCCAGCAGCCCTCGTCGGAGCAGGGGGAACACTGAAGCTTTCTTT
CASSPRRSRGNTEAFF
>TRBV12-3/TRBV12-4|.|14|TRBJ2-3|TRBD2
TGTGCCAGCAGGACCGGGACTAGTACCGATATGCAGTATTTT
CASRTGTSTDMQYF
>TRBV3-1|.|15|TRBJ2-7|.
TGTGCCAGCAGCCAAGATCTGGGCCGAAACTACGAGCAGTACTTC
CASSQDLGRNYEQYF
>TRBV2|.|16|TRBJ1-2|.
TGTGCCAGCAGTGAAGCGTGGACGGGGGCGAGTGGTGGCTACACCTTC
CASSEAWTGASGGYTF
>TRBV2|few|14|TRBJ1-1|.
TGTGCCAGCAACGGGGGAGCGTCGGACACTGAAGCTTTCTTT
CASNGGASDTEAFF
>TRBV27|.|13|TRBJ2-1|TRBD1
TGTGCCAGCGGGTGGACAGGAAACAATGAGCAGTTCTTC
CASGWTGNNEQFF
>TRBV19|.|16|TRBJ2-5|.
TGTGCCAGTAGTATAGGGTCGGAGCTGAGGGAAGAGACCCAGTACTTC
CASSIGSELREETQYF
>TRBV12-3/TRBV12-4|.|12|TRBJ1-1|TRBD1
TGTGCCACCATGACAGGGGGCACTGAAGCTTTCTTT
CATMTGGTEAFF
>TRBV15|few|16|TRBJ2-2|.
TGTGCCACCAGCAGAGAACCGGCCCGAAACACCGGGGAGCTGTTTTTT
CATSREPARNTGELFF
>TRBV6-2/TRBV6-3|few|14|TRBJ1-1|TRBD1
TGTGCCAGCAGATCGGGACAGCCGAACACTGAAGCTTTCTTT
CASRSGQPNTEAFF
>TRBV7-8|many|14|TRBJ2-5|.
TGTGCCAGCAGCCCTCGACAGTTACTGGAGACCCAGTACTTC
CASSPRQLLETQYF
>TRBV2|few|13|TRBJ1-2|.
TGTGCCAGCAGTGTTGAGGGTAGCTATGGCTACACCTTC
CASSVEGSYGYTF
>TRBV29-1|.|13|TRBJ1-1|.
TGCAGCGTTGGAGTGGGGGCAGGCACTGAAGCTTTCTTT
CSVGVGAGTEAFF
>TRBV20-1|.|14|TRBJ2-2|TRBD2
TGCAGTGCTACGACTAGCGGGTACACCGGGGAGCTGTTTTTT
CSATTSGYTGELFF
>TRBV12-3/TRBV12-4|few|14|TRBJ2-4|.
TGTGCCAGCAGTTTAATGGGACCCAGGCCCCTTCAGTACTTC
CASSLMGPRPLQYF
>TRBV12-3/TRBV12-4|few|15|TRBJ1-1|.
TGTGCCAGCAGTAAACAAAGTGGGGAGAACACTGAAGCTTTCTTT
CASSKQSGENTEAFF
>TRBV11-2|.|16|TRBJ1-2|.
TGTGCCAGCAGCATCGGAAGGAGTTTGACTAACTATGGCTACACCTTC
CASSIGRSLTNYGYTF
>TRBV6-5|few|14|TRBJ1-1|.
TGTGCCAGCAGTAATCGGGGTTTGAACACTGAAGCTTTCTTT
CASSNRGLNTEAFF
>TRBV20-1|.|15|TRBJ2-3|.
TGCAGTGCTAGCTTGTCACGGGGCCTCACAGATACGCAGTATTTT
CSASLSRGLTDTQYF
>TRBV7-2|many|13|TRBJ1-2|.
TGTGCCAGCAGCTTGGGCACCAACTATGGCTACACCTTC
CASSLGTNYGYTF
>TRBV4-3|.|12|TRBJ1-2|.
TGCGCCAGCAGCCAAGATACCTCCGGCTACACCTTC
CASSQDTSGYTF
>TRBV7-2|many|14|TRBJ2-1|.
TGTGCCAGCAGCTTGGAACAGGGTGTAAATGAGCAGTTCTTC
CASSLEQGVNEQFF
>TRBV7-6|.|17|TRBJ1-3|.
TGTGCCAGCAGCTCACCTCAGGGGACCCCACTCGGAAACACCATATATTTT
CASSSPQGTPLGNTIYF
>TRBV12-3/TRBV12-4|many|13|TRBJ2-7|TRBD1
TGTGCCAGCAGTTCGACAGGGGCATACGAGCAGTACTTC
CASSSTGAYEQYF
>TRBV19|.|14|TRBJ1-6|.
TGTGCCAGTAGTGGTTTGGCTCCGAATTCACCCCTCCACTTT
CASSGLAPNSPLHF
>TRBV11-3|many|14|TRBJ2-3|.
TGTGCCAGCTCCTCCCGGGGAAGCACAGATACGCAGTATTTT
CASSSRGSTDTQYF
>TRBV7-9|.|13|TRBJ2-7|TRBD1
TGTGCCAGCAGCTTCACAGGGGACTACGAGCAGTACTTC
CASSFTGDYEQYF